The clone carrying this T cell receptor beta chain showed up just a few times. Use of 60 Vbeta and 13 Jbeta primers characterized the PCR. Data came from immunoSEQ multiplex PCR; TCRdb stores just in-frame clones and leaves some out. The table shows 100,000 to 150,000 clones, with 82% occurring only once. V was pared by 2 bases and J by 2 bases, with 4 bases of the junction left unmatched. CDR3 length: 15 amino acids. Germline V CDR1 and CDR2: SGHTA, FQGNSA. The sample originates from a study of cytomegalovirus exposure and HLA in healthy donors. The chain uses TRBV7-2 and TRBJ1-2; TRBD1 matches 8 bases. The sequenced sample consisted of PBMCs. The receptor was isolated from a woman aged 45-59 years in good health and CMV-seropositive. The CDR3: CASSLSGQENYGYTF. The CDR3 DNA sequence: TGTGCCAGCAGCTTATCGGGACAGGAAAACTATGGCTACACCTTC.